This TCR beta chain was recovered during a study of blood T cell repertoires in COVID-19. On the study more broadly: Acute-phase and convalescent COVID-19 samples originated in the United States, Italy and Spain. Sources were T cells, B-cell-depleted T cells, or PBMCs; the material itself was cDNA or gDNA.

One Seattle source followed patients from active infection through their disease course. V lost 2 bases to trimming and J lost 3 bases; unmatched junction nucleotides: 9. CDR1 is LGHDT, CDR2 YNNKEL, per germline (reference sequence). This CDR3 region has 16 residues. Original analysis: Amplification with reference gene primers provided the estimates of nucleated cell counts. Using immunoSEQ multiplex PCR, the repertoire was profiled, and TCRdb retains in-frame clones only, with some absent. V, J and clone size are taken as reported in that table, and D and trimming were inferred from the DNA itself. The sample carries some 300,000 clones, roughly 91% recorded once.

What was sequenced was peripheral blood. This chain links TRBV3-1 (or the pseudogene TRBV3-2) with TRBJ2-7; 8 bases align to TRBD1. The source of this sequence is a woman between 25 and 40 years old with COVID-19, enrolled during active disease. CDR3 bases: TGTGCCAGCAGCCAAACCGGGACAGGACCGCTCTACGAGCAGTACTTC. Amino acid sequence: CASSQTGTGPLYEQYF.